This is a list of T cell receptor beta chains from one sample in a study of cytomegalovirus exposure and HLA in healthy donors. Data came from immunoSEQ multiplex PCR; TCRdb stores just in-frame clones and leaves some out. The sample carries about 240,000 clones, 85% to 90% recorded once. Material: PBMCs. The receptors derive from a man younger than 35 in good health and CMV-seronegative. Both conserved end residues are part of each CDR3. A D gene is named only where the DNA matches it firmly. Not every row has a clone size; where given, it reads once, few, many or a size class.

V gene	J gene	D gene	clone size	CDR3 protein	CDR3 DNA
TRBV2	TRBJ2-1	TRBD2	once	CASSEYGGLAEQFF	TGTGCCAGCAGTGAATATGGGGGACTAGCTGAGCAGTTCTTC
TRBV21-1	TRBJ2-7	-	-	CASSKGPYEQYF	TGTGCCAGCAGCAAAGGGCCCTACGAGCAGTACTTC
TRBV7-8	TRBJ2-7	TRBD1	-	CASSPPDRTYEQYF	TGTGCCAGCAGCCCTCCGGACAGGACTTACGAGCAGTACTTC
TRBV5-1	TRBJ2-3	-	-	CASSLGQGGTQYF	TGCGCCAGCAGCTTGGGACAGGGAGGCACGCAGTATTTT
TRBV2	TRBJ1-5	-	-	CASSGGILNQPQHF	TGTGCCAGCAGCGGAGGAATACTAAATCAGCCCCAGCATTTT
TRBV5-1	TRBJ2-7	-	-	CASSLGALREQYF	TGCGCCAGCAGCCTGGGGGCGCTCCGCGAGCAGTACTTC
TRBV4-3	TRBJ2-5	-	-	CASSHAGYREETQYF	TGCGCCAGCAGCCATGCAGGGTACCGTGAAGAGACCCAGTACTTC
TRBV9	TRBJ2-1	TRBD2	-	CASSATGTSFDEQFF	TGTGCCAGCAGCGCGACCGGGACTAGCTTCGATGAGCAGTTCTTC
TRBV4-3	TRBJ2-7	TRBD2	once	CASSLERDGVYEQYF	TGCGCCAGCAGCCTCGAGCGGGATGGGGTCTACGAGCAGTACTTC
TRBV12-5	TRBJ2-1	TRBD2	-	CASGFTTSGGPYNEQFF	TGTGCTAGTGGTTTCACCACCAGCGGGGGACCCTACAATGAGCAGTTCTTC
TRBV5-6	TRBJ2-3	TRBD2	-	CASSRHQTSTQYF	TGTGCCAGCAGCCGGCATCAGACTAGCACGCAGTATTTT
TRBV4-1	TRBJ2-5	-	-	CASSQGPGMGETQYF	TGCGCCAGCAGCCAAGGGCCGGGAATGGGGGAGACCCAGTACTTC
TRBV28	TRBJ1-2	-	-	CASSLLIPGGNGYTF	TGTGCCAGCAGTTTACTAATTCCCGGGGGGAATGGCTACACCTTC
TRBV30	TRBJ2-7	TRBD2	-	CAWVRTSGFSYEQYF	TGTGCCTGGGTTAGGACTAGCGGTTTCTCCTACGAGCAGTACTTC
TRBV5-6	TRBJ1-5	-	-	CASSLGVDRPQHF	TGTGCCAGCAGCCTAGGGGTCGACCGGCCCCAGCATTTT
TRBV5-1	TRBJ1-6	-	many	CASSLAGGYSPLHF	TGCGCCAGCAGCTTGGCTGGGGGCTATTCACCCCTCCACTTT
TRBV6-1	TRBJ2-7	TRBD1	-	CASSDRGQGDEQYF	TGTGCCAGCAGTGATAGAGGACAGGGGGACGAGCAGTACTTC
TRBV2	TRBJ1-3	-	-	CASSRSHSGNTIYF	TGTGCCAGCAGTAGAAGCCACTCTGGAAACACCATATATTTT
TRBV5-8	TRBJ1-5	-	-	CASTLDRSWYQHF	TGTGCCAGCACCCTGGACAGATCTTGGTACCAGCATTTT
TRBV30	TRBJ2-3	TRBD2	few	CAWSAYGGSGDTQYF	TGTGCCTGGAGTGCTTATGGCGGGAGTGGTGATACGCAGTATTTT
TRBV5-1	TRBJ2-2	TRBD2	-	CASSPPLATNTGELFF	TGCGCCAGCAGCCCGCCACTAGCGACGAACACCGGGGAGCTGTTTTTT
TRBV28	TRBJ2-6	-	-	CASSLMFGDGDGANVLTF	TGTGCCAGCAGTTTAATGTTCGGTGACGGGGATGGGGCCAACGTCCTGACTTTC
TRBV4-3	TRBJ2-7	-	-	CASSQEEWDKGPYEQYF	TGCGCCAGCAGCCAAGAGGAATGGGACAAGGGCCCCTACGAGCAGTACTTC
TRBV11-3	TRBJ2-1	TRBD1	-	CASSTGDRVAYNEQFF	TGTGCCAGCAGCACCGGGGACAGGGTGGCCTACAATGAGCAGTTCTTC
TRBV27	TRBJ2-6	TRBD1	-	CASSLRDRESGANVLTF	TGTGCCAGCAGTTTACGGGACAGGGAGTCTGGGGCCAACGTCCTGACTTTC
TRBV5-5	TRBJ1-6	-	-	CASSPRSGGYNSPLHF	TGTGCCAGCAGCCCACGGAGCGGCGGGTATAATTCACCCCTCCACTTT
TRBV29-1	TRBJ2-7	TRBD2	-	CSVEESTLAGKYEQYF	TGCAGCGTTGAAGAGAGCACTCTAGCGGGGAAATACGAGCAGTACTTC
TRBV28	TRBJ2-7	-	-	CASSPRQEQYF	TGTGCCAGCAGTCCGAGACAAGAGCAGTACTTC
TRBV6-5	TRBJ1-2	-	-	CASSYDRFGYTF	TGTGCCAGCAGTTATGACAGGTTTGGCTACACCTTC
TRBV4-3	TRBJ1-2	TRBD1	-	CASSQVGEPGQGYGYTF	TGCGCCAGCAGCCAAGTGGGGGAACCGGGACAGGGGTACGGCTACACCTTC
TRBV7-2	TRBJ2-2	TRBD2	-	CASSLAGRGSTGELFF	TGTGCCAGCAGCTTAGCGGGGAGGGGATCAACCGGGGAGCTGTTTTTT
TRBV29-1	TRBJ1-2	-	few	CSGWSGYGYGYTF	TGCAGCGGGTGGTCCGGGTATGGCTATGGCTACACCTTC
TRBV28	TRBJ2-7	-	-	CASSFSGEDHNYEQYF	TGTGCCAGCAGTTTTTCGGGGGAGGATCATAACTACGAGCAGTACTTC
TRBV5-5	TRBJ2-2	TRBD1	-	CASSSPGTGKTGELFF	TGTGCCAGCAGCTCCCCCGGGACAGGGAAGACCGGGGAGCTGTTTTTT
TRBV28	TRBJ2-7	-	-	CASSTSYEQYF	TGTGCCAGCAGCACATCCTACGAGCAGTACTTC
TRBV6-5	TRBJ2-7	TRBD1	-	CASIRPGTGFEQYF	TGTGCCAGCATCCGGCCCGGGACAGGGTTCGAGCAGTACTTC
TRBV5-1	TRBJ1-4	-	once	CASSLGDIGVKLFF	TGCGCCAGCAGCTTGGGGGACATAGGAGTAAAACTGTTTTTT
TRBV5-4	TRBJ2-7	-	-	CASSVSGASYEQYF	TGTGCCAGCAGCGTAAGCGGAGCGTCCTACGAGCAGTACTTC
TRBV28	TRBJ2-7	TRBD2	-	CASSLVLAGAGEQYF	TGTGCCAGCAGTTTGGTCCTAGCGGGAGCGGGGGAGCAGTACTTC
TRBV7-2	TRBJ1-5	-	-	CASSLGVREAQPQHF	TGTGCCAGCAGCTTAGGGGTCAGGGAGGCTCAGCCCCAGCATTTT
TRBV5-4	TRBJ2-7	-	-	CASSLPEGQYEQYF	TGTGCCAGCAGCTTGCCGGAGGGCCAGTACGAGCAGTACTTC
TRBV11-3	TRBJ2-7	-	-	CASSPRDRPYEQYF	TGTGCCAGCAGCCCCCGGGATCGACCCTACGAGCAGTACTTC
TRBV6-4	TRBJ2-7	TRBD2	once	CASSAIAGGPYEQYF	TGTGCCAGCAGTGCCATAGCGGGAGGCCCTTACGAGCAGTACTTC
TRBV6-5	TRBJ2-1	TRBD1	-	CASSPTGGAYNEQFF	TGTGCCAGCAGTCCTACAGGGGGAGCTTACAATGAGCAGTTCTTC
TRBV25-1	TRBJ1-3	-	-	CASSEWAGSSGNTIYF	TGTGCCAGCAGTGAATGGGCGGGCAGCTCTGGAAACACCATATATTTT
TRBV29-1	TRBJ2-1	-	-	CSVTGLLVSNEQFF	TGCAGCGTCACAGGGCTTCTAGTTTCCAATGAGCAGTTCTTC